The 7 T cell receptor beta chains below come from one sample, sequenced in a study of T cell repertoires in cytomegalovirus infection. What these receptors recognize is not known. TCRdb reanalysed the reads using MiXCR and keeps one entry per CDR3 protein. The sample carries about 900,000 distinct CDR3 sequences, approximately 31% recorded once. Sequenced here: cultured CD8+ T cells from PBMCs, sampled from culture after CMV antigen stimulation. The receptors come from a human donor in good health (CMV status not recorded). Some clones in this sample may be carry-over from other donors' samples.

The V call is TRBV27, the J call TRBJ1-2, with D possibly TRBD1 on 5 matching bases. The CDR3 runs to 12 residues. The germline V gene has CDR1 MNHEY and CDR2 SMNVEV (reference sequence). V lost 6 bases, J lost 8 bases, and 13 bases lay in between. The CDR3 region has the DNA TGTGCCAGCAGCCCGACAGAAGGCGGCTACACCTTC. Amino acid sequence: CASSPTEGGYTF.

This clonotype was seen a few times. The CDR3, as DNA: TGTGCCAGCAGCAACCCAGGGGCGACAGGGTACCAAGAGACCCAGTACTTC. Translating gives CASSNPGATGYQETQYF. The J gene is TRBJ2-5, the V gene TRBV7-9; the match to TRBD1 covers 7 bases. CDR1 and CDR2 from the germline V gene are SEHNR and FQNEAQ (reference sequence). The CDR3 spans 17 residues. The V segment lost 5 bases and the J segment 0 bases; nucleotides outside the gene matches: 12.

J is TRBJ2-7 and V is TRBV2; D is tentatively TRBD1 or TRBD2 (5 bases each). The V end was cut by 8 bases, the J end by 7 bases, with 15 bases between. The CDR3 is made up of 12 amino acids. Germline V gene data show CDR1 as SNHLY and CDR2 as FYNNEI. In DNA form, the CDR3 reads TGTGCCAGCTGGGGGAGTCAAAGGGAGCAGTACTTC. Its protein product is CASWGSQREQYF. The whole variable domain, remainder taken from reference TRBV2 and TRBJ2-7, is EPEVTQTPSHQVTQMGQEVILRCVPISNHLYFYWYRQILGQKVEFLVSFYNNEISEKSEIFDDQFSVERPDGSNFTLKIRSTKLEDSAMYFCASWGSQREQYFGPGTRLTVT.

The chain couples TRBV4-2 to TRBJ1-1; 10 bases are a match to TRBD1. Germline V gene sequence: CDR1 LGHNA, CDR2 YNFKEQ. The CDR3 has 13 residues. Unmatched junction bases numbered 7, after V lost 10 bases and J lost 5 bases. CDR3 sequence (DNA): TGTGCCACCCGACAGGGGGCCGGGACTGAAGCTTTCTTT. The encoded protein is CATRQGAGTEAFF.

The CDR3 loop is CASSPPGEPVYTEAFF. The CDR3 DNA reads TGTGCCAGCAGCCCCCCCGGAGAGCCTGTGTACACTGAAGCTTTCTTT. The rearrangement links TRBV3-1 to TRBJ1-1; the D is unclear. Trimming took off 4 bases at V and 3 bases at J, with 18 bases between the two ends. CDR1 and CDR2 from the germline V gene are LGHDT and YNNKEL (reference sequence). The CDR3 sequence is 16 residues long.

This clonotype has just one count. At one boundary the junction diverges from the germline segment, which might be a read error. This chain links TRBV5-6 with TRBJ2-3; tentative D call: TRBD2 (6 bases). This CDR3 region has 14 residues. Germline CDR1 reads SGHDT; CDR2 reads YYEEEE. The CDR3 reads CASSFGRPGDTPYF. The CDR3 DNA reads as TGTGCCAGCAGCTTCGGCAGGCCGGGAGATACGCCGTATTTT.

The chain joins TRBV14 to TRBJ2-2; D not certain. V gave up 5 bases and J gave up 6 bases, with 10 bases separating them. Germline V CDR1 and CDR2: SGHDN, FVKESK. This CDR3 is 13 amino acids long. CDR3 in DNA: TGTGCCAGCAGCGACCGGTTGTCCGGGGAGCTGTTTTTT. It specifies CASSDRLSGELFF.